These 26 T cell receptor beta chains originate from one sample sequenced in a study of PD-L1 blockade in urothelial cancer. Stated time point: peripheral blood 6 weeks after treatment start. Only in-frame clones appear in the TCRdb table, and some are missing; sequencing was by immunoSEQ multiplex PCR. The sample lists 95,000 to 130,000 clones; roughly 91% were seen once. The sample in question was PBMCs, obtained around atezolizumab (anti-PD-L1) treatment. The receptors originated from a man aged 60 to 69 with urothelial cancer.

This rearrangement joins TRBV2 to TRBJ2-7; tentative D call: TRBD1 (5 bases). Germline assignment: CDR1 SNHLY and CDR2 FYNNEI. V was trimmed by 7 bases and J by 1 base, leaving 8 bases between them. CDR3 size: 12 residues. In DNA form, the CDR3 reads TGTGCCAGCACCAGGGTGTCCTACGAGCAGTACTTC. It encodes CASTRVSYEQYF.

The chain carries TRBV27 and TRBJ1-4; tentatively, D is TRBD1 (5 bases). V was cut by 5 bases and J by 0 bases, with 13 bases left in between. Germline assignment: CDR1 MNHEY and CDR2 SMNVEV (reference sequence). The CDR3 totals 16 residues. The CDR3 nucleotides read TGTGCCAGCAGTCCCCGGGGGGGTGCAACTAATGAAAAACTGTTTTTT. It specifies CASSPRGGATNEKLFF.

The sample holds a few counts of this clone. The genes are TRBV19 and TRBJ1-1, with 7 bases that match TRBD1. Germline V lookup: CDR1 LNHDA, CDR2 SQIVND (reference sequence). Germline trimming cut 5 bases from V and 4 bases from J; bases unmatched to any gene: 10. The CDR3 runs to 15 residues. The CDR3 region is CASSSRTGGFTEAFF. CDR3 nucleotides: TGTGCCAGTAGTTCTCGGACAGGTGGATTCACTGAAGCTTTCTTT. Full variable domain (outside the CDR3, taken from reference TRBV19 and TRBJ1-1): DGGITQSPKYLFRKEGQNVTLSCEQNLNHDAMYWYRQDPGQGLRLIYYSQIVNDFQKGDIAEGYSVSREKKESFPLTVTSAQKNPTAFYLCASSSRTGGFTEAFFGQGTRLTVV.

V usage is TRBV5-1 and J usage is TRBJ1-1; TRBD1 matches at 8 bases. In germline, CDR1 is SGHRS, CDR2 YFSETQ. J lost 4 bases, V lost 4 bases, and 9 bases had no gene match. This CDR3 contains 15 residues. The CDR3 region is CASSPPRGRTTEAFF. In DNA form, the CDR3 reads TGCGCCAGCAGCCCCCCCAGGGGGCGGACCACTGAAGCTTTCTTT.

A few counts support this clone. The V gene is TRBV5-1, the J gene TRBJ1-5, with TRBD1 matching over 11 bases. Germline V gives CDR1 SGHRS, CDR2 YFSETQ. The length of the CDR3 is 16 residues. With 0 bases clipped from V and 6 bases from J, the junction kept 5 bases outside the gene matches. For the CDR3, the DNA is TGCGCCAGCAGCTTGGCGGGACAGGGGGAGGGTCAGCCCCAGCATTTT. It is translated as CASSLAGQGEGQPQHF.

There are a few counts of this clone. V usage is TRBV20-1 and J usage is TRBJ1-2; D perhaps matches TRBD1 (5 bases). The CDR3 sequence is 11 residues long. V lost 4 bases and J lost 8, with 11 bases in between. Germline CDR1 reads DFQATT; CDR2 reads SNEGSKA (reference sequence). CDR3 DNA sequence: TGCAGTGCTAATCGGGGGGGAGGCTACACCTTC. Translation gives CSANRGGGYTF.

This clone was seen only once. This chain connects TRBV30 to TRBJ2-3; 10 bases map to TRBD2. This CDR3 has 15 amino acids. Germline V gives CDR1 GTSNPN, CDR2 SVGIG (reference sequence). V lost 1 base and J lost 8; bases outside the gene matches: 9. DNA of the CDR3: TGTGCCTGGAGTGCACCGGGACTAGCGCCCAGTACGCAGTATTTT. Amino acid sequence: CAWSAPGLAPSTQYF. The entire variable domain, with the rest obtained from reference TRBV30 and TRBJ2-3, is as follows: SQTIHQWPATLVQPVGSPLSLECTVEGTSNPNLYWYRQAAGRGLQLLFYSVGIGQISSEVPQNLSASRPQDRQFILSSKKLLLSDSGFYLCAWSAPGLAPSTQYFGPGTRLTVL.

The CDR3 coding sequence is TGCGCCAGCAGCCCGAGAGGAGAGACCCAGTACTTC. It encodes CASSPRGETQYF. This chain uses TRBV5-1 with TRBJ2-5; D is undetermined. Germline V CDR1 and CDR2: SGHRS, YFSETQ. Trimming pared 4 bases from V and 4 bases from J, leaving 8 bases between. The CDR3 has 12 amino acids.

This chain links TRBV11-1 with TRBJ2-1; TRBD1 might be the D (5 bases). The CDR3 consists of 18 residues. V was clipped by 0 bases and J by 1 base, with 16 bases between them. Germline V CDR1 and CDR2: SGHAT, FQDESV (reference sequence). CDR3 DNA sequence: TGTGCCAGCAGCTTAGCGAGAGTCAGGGCTTCTTCCTACAATGAGCAGTTCTTC. The encoded protein is CASSLARVRASSYNEQFF.

V usage is TRBV7-9 and J usage is TRBJ2-7; possible D gene TRBD2, 6 bases. The V end was cut by 5 bases, the J end by 0 bases, with 20 bases between. CDR1 is SEHNR, CDR2 FQNEAQ, per germline (reference sequence). The CDR3 consists of 17 residues. The CDR3 region is CASSPDGRGPYSYEQYF. The DNA for the CDR3 is TGTGCCAGCAGCCCCGATGGGCGGGGACCTTACTCCTACGAGCAGTACTTC. Combining the CDR3 with reference TRBV7-9 and TRBJ2-7 gives the whole variable domain DTGVSQNPRHKITKRGQNVTFRCDPISEHNRLYWYRQTLGQGPEFLTYFQNEAQLEKSRLLSDRFSAERPKGSFSTLEIQRTEQGDSAMYLCASSPDGRGPYSYEQYFGPGTRLTVT.

The CDR3 loop is CASSMGQGPQPQHF. The CDR3 coding sequence is TGTGCCAGTAGTATGGGACAGGGTCCTCAGCCCCAGCATTTT. The chain joins TRBV19 to TRBJ1-5, with TRBD1 matching 9 bases. J gave up 6 bases and V 3 bases, and 3 bases lay outside the gene matches. Germline CDR1 and CDR2: LNHDA and SQIVND (reference sequence). CDR3 length: 14 residues.

CDR3 loop: CASSFKRAGILPVQSPGQFF. CDR3 coding DNA: TGTGCCAGCAGTTTCAAAAGGGCAGGGATCCTTCCCGTCCAGTCTCCTGGGCAGTTCTTC. This sequence joins TRBV27 and TRBJ2-1; D is possibly TRBD1 (5 bases). Germline loops: CDR1 MNHEY, CDR2 SMNVEV (reference sequence). V was pared by 3 bases and J by 12 bases, with 36 bases between. The CDR3 consists of 20 residues.

The chain couples TRBV19 to TRBJ2-1, with D uncertain. This CDR3 region has 14 residues. V lost 5 bases to trimming and J lost 6 bases, with 14 bases between them. Germline CDR1 LNHDA, CDR2 SQIVND (reference sequence). CDR3 amino acids: CASSVPYTGNEQFF. The CDR3 DNA reads as TGTGCCAGTAGTGTTCCGTATACCGGCAATGAGCAGTTCTTC.

The chain has TRBV5-4 and TRBJ2-1, with 8 bases that match TRBD2. Germline V gene sequence: CDR1 SGHNT, CDR2 YYREEE (reference sequence). The CDR3 length is 14 residues. The ends lost 3 bases at V and 6 bases at J; junction bases unmatched: 5. CDR3 DNA: TGTGCCAGCAGCTCGGGGGGGCCTGGCAATGAGCAGTTCTTC. It specifies CASSSGGPGNEQFF.

The chain couples TRBV6-5 to TRBJ2-1; a possible D gene is TRBD2 (5 bases). Germline V gene sequence: CDR1 MNHEY, CDR2 SVGAGI. The CDR3 runs 14 residues. Trimming pared 0 bases from V and 7 bases from J, leaving 10 bases between. The chain's CDR3 is CASSYSKLGNEQFF. CDR3 sequence (DNA): TGTGCCAGCAGTTACTCGAAACTAGGTAATGAGCAGTTCTTC.

The V gene is TRBV7-3, the J gene TRBJ2-3, with D possibly matching TRBD2 (5 bases). This CDR3 has 14 amino acids. V was pared by 6 bases and J by 3 bases, with 13 bases between. The germline V gene has CDR1 SGHTA and CDR2 FQGTGA. As DNA, the CDR3 is TGTGCCAGCAGGTTCCGGACTGGTACAGATACGCAGTATTTT. This sequence encodes CASRFRTGTDTQYF.

In this sample, this clone turned up a few times. V usage is TRBV6-4 and J usage is TRBJ2-1; 10 bases agree with TRBD1. The CDR3 contains 15 residues. Germline CDR1 is MRHNA and CDR2 is SNTAGT. V dropped 4 bases and J dropped 6; count of bases not matched to a gene: 6. This CDR3 reads CASSVGDRGSNEQFF. DNA for the CDR3: TGTGCCAGCAGTGTGGGGGACAGGGGCAGCAATGAGCAGTTCTTC.

V is TRBV7-2 and J is TRBJ2-1, with 9 positions matching TRBD2. V shed 6 bases and J 4 bases; nucleotides not matched to a gene: 7. From germline, CDR1 is SGHTA and CDR2 FQGNSA. The length of the CDR3 is 15 residues. The CDR3, as DNA: TGTGCCAGCAGGGTTAGCGGGGGACTGTACAATGAGCAGTTCTTC. This gives the protein CASRVSGGLYNEQFF.

The V gene is TRBV7-8, the J gene TRBJ2-7; no reliable D call. Trimming took off 5 bases at V and 4 bases at J, with 9 bases between the two ends. The germline V gene encodes CDR1 SGHVS and CDR2 FQNEAQ. CDR3 length: 12 residues. The CDR3 DNA reads TGTGCCAGCAGCCCTACGGGTTACGAGCAGTACTTC. This encodes CASSPTGYEQYF.

The chain has TRBV27 and TRBJ2-2; 7 positions agree with TRBD2. Unmatched junction bases numbered 9, after V lost 0 bases and J lost 8 bases. The CDR3 has 16 residues. Germline V CDR1 and CDR2: MNHEY, SMNVEV (reference sequence). CDR3 nucleotides: TGTGCCAGCAGTTTATCGGAGTCGAGCGGGGTTGGGGAGCTGTTTTTT. It specifies CASSLSESSGVGELFF.

The gene calls are TRBV18 and TRBJ2-5; 8 bases match TRBD1. The V segment lost 3 bases and the J segment 5 bases; nucleotides outside the gene matches: 8. Germline CDR1 and CDR2: KGHSH and LQKENI. The CDR3 loop spans 15 amino acids. CDR3 sequence (DNA): TGTGCCAGCTCACCGGTGACAGGGGATTGGGAGACCCAGTACTTC. This codes for CASSPVTGDWETQYF.

This clone has just one count. The chain joins TRBV6-5 to TRBJ1-5; no clear D. CDR3 length equals 13 residues. The V gene lost 0 bases and the J gene lost 9 bases, with 9 bases spanning the gap. Germline CDR1 and CDR2: MNHEY and SVGAGI. The CDR3 nucleotides are TGTGCCAGCAGTTACTCCCCGAGGAGGCCCCAGCATTTT. As protein: CASSYSPRRPQHF.

This clone was counted once. The chain links TRBV4-3 to TRBJ1-2; tentative D call: TRBD1 (6 bases). Trimming shortened V by 0 bases and J by 7 bases, and 15 bases separated the two germline ends. Germline CDR1 reads LGHNA; CDR2 reads YSLEER. The CDR3 sequence is 15 residues long. DNA of the CDR3: TGCGCCAGCAGCCAAGAACCAGGGGCAGGGATTGGCTACACCTTC. Translated, it gives CASSQEPGAGIGYTF.

The CDR3 is CASSSGTFNSPLHF. CDR3 DNA: TGTGCCAGCAGCTCCGGGACATTTAATTCACCCCTCCACTTT. The rearrangement links TRBV11-3 to TRBJ1-6; D is perhaps TRBD1 (6 bases). The germline V and J ends were trimmed by 4 bases and 6 bases, with 10 bases remaining between them. The CDR3 covers 14 residues. Germline assignment: CDR1 SGHNT and CDR2 YENEEA. Based on the CDR3 plus reference TRBV11-3 and TRBJ1-6, the full variable domain is EAGVVQSPRYKIIEKKQPVAFWCNPISGHNTLYWYLQNLGQGPELLIRYENEEAVDDSQLPKDRFSAERLKGVDSTLKIQPAELGDSAVYLCASSSGTFNSPLHFGNGTRLTVT.

This chain links TRBV5-1 with TRBJ2-2; D possibly corresponds to TRBD2 (5 bases). This CDR3 is built from 15 residues. V lost 0 bases to trimming and J lost 4 bases, with 10 bases between them. Germline CDR1 and CDR2: SGHRS and YFSETQ. In DNA, the CDR3 is TGCGCCAGCAGCTTGGCAGGACTCTTCACCGGGGAGCTGTTTTTT. As protein: CASSLAGLFTGELFF. Using reference TRBV5-1 and TRBJ2-2 for the parts outside the CDR3, the full variable domain is KAGVTQTPRYLIKTRGQQVTLSCSPISGHRSVSWYQQTPGQGLQFLFEYFSETQRNKGNFPGRFSGRQFSNSRSEMNVSTLELGDSALYLCASSLAGLFTGELFFGEGSRLTVL.

The chain uses TRBV5-4 and TRBJ2-3, with TRBD2 identical over 7 bases. Germline CDR1 is SGHNT and CDR2 is YYREEE (reference sequence). This CDR3 spans 13 amino acids. After removal of 9 bases from V and 1 base from J, the junction contained 5 bases not matched to a gene. CDR3 sequence: CAMREFGTDTQYF. CDR3 nucleotides: TGTGCCATGCGGGAGTTCGGCACAGATACGCAGTATTTT. Using reference TRBV5-4 and TRBJ2-3 for the parts outside the CDR3, the full variable domain is ETGVTQSPTHLIKTRGQQVTLRCSSQSGHNTVSWYQQALGQGPQFIFQYYREEENGRGNFPPRFSGLQFPNYSSELNVNALELDDSALYLCAMREFGTDTQYFGPGTRLTVL.